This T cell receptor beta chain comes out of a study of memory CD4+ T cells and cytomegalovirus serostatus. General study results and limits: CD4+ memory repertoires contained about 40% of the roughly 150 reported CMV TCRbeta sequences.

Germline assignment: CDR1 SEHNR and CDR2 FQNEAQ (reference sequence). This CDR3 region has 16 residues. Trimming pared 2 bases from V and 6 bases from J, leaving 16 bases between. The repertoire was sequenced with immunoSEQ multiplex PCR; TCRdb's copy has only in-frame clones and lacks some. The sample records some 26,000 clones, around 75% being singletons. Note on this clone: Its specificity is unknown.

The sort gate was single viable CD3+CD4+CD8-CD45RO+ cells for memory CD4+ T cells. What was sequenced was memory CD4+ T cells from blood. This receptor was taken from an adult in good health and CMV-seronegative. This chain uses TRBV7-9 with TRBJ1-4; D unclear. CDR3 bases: TGTGCCAGCAGCTTACGCCGAAATAAGCGAGATGAAAAACTGTTTTTT. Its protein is CASSLRRNKRDEKLFF. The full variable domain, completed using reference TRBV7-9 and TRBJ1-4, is DTGVSQNPRHKITKRGQNVTFRCDPISEHNRLYWYRQTLGQGPEFLTYFQNEAQLEKSRLLSDRFSAERPKGSFSTLEIQRTEQGDSAMYLCASSLRRNKRDEKLFFGSGTQLSVL.